Included here is one T cell receptor (beta chain) sequence, with context. The data were produced by immunoSEQ multiplex PCR, yet TCRdb's version contains in-frame clones alone and is incomplete. The table records approximately 100,000 clones, around 92% of them present only once. This record belongs to a study of T cell changes during pregnancy in multiple sclerosis. V lost 6 bases and J lost 0, with 14 bases in between. Germline-derived CDR1 and CDR2 are MNHEY and SVGAGI. CDR3 length: 15 amino acids. The clonotype comes from a female donor in good health, enrolled as a control in a pregnancy study. Material: peripheral blood, obtained after pregnancy. This rearrangement joins TRBV6-5 to TRBJ1-2; a weak D match, TRBD1 (5 bases). This chain's CDR3 is CASSLDTTSNYGYTF. CDR3 nucleotide sequence: TGTGCCAGCAGCCTGGACACCACCTCTAACTATGGCTACACCTTC.